Following are 8 T cell receptor beta chains from one sample sequenced in a study of blood T cell repertoires in COVID-19. Clones were read by immunoSEQ multiplex PCR, and TCRdb kept only the in-frame ones, dropping some. Altogether 150,000 or so clones are present, around 87% being singletons, with the ten largest covering about 5.7%. Sequenced input: peripheral blood. The receptors here all came from an elderly man with acute or convalescent COVID-19.

This clone was found once. J is TRBJ2-3 and V is TRBV19, with 10 positions matching TRBD1. The CDR3 consists of 18 residues. Germline CDR1 is LNHDA and CDR2 is SQIVND (reference sequence). Trimming cost V 4 bases and J 1 base; bases outside gene matches: 11. This CDR3 is CASSTNGRGTGGTDTQYF. The CDR3 DNA reads TGTGCCAGTAGTACCAACGGGAGAGGGACAGGGGGCACAGATACGCAGTATTTT.

V usage is TRBV28 and J usage is TRBJ1-2; no definite D call. The CDR3 is made up of 12 amino acids. CDR1 is MDHEN and CDR2 is SYDVKM in the germline V gene. V lost 3 bases and J lost 9, with 11 bases in between. For the CDR3, the DNA is TGTGCCAGCAGTTTTTTCACCAGGAGCTACACCTTC. Amino acids: CASSFFTRSYTF.

This chain connects TRBV7-2 to TRBJ1-1, with unresolved D. V lost 5 bases to trimming and J lost 0 bases, with 7 bases between them. Per germline, CDR1 SGHTA and CDR2 FQGNSA. The CDR3 length is 13 residues. This chain's CDR3 is CASSPTMNTEAFF. CDR3 coding DNA: TGTGCCAGCAGCCCCACTATGAACACTGAAGCTTTCTTT. Full variable domain (remainder filled in from reference TRBV7-2 and TRBJ1-1): GAGVSQSPSNKVTEKGKDVELRCDPISGHTALYWYRQSLGQGLEFLIYFQGNSAPDKSGLPSDRFSAERTGGSVSTLTIQRTQQEDSAVYLCASSPTMNTEAFFGQGTRLTVV.

This rearrangement joins TRBV14 to TRBJ2-7, with D possibly matching TRBD2 (5 bases). The CDR3 consists of 15 residues. V was clipped by 0 bases and J by 3 bases, with 12 bases between them. Per the germline V gene, CDR1 is SGHDN and CDR2 is FVKESK. The CDR3 spells CASSQDEGLVYEQYF. The CDR3 coding sequence is TGTGCCAGCAGCCAAGACGAGGGTTTAGTCTACGAGCAGTACTTC.

This clone was recorded only once. The chain employs TRBV28 and TRBJ1-6, with 8 bases aligning to TRBD1. The germline V gene has CDR1 MDHEN and CDR2 SYDVKM. V shed 7 bases, J shed 14 bases, and the junction held 16 bases outside the gene matches. This CDR3 is 15 amino acids long. The CDR3 region has the DNA TGTGCCAGCACCTATACAGGGGGTACCCGATCGGCCCTCCACTTT. Residues: CASTYTGGTRSALHF.

This clone was seen more than once but under ten times. The V and J genes are TRBV19 and TRBJ2-1, with 9 bases identical to TRBD2. CDR3 length: 19 amino acids. Germline CDR1 and CDR2: LNHDA and SQIVND (reference sequence). V lost 6 bases and J lost 4; bases outside the gene matches: 19. In nucleotides, the CDR3 is TGTGCCAGTAGCCGATCCTATGGGACTAGCCCTTCAGGGTACAATGAGCAGTTCTTC. Translation: CASSRSYGTSPSGYNEQFF.

Comment on this clone: Mismatch with germline at one junction end may stem from a read error. The CDR3 coding sequence is TGTGCCCAGGGGTTCTCTGGAAACACCATGTATTTT. Translating gives CAQGFSGNTMYF. The rearrangement links TRBV12-3 or TRBV12-4 to TRBJ1-3; tentative D call: TRBD1 (6 bases). The CDR3 is 12 residues long.

This chain links TRBV19 with TRBJ2-2, with unresolved D. V was shortened by 5 bases and J by 4 bases, with 14 bases between the two germline ends. Germline lookup yields CDR1 LNHDA and CDR2 SQIVND (reference sequence). The CDR3 totals 15 residues. This CDR3 is CASSVSGLPTGELFF. The CDR3 DNA reads as TGTGCCAGTAGTGTATCAGGTTTACCCACCGGGGAGCTGTTTTTT.